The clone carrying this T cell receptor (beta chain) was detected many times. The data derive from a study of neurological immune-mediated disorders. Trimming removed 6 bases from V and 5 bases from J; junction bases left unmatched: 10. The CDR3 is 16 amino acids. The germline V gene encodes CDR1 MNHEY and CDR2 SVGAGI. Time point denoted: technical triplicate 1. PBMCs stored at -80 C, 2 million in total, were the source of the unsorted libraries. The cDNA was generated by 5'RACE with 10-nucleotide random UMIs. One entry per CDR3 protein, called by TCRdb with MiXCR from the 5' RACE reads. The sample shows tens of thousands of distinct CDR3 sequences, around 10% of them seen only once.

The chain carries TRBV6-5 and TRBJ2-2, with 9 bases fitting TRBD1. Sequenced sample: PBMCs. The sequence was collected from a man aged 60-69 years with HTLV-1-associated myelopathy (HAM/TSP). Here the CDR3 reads CASRPSTGGGTGELFF. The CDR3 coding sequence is TGTGCCAGCAGACCAAGTACAGGGGGCGGGACCGGGGAGCTGTTTTTT.